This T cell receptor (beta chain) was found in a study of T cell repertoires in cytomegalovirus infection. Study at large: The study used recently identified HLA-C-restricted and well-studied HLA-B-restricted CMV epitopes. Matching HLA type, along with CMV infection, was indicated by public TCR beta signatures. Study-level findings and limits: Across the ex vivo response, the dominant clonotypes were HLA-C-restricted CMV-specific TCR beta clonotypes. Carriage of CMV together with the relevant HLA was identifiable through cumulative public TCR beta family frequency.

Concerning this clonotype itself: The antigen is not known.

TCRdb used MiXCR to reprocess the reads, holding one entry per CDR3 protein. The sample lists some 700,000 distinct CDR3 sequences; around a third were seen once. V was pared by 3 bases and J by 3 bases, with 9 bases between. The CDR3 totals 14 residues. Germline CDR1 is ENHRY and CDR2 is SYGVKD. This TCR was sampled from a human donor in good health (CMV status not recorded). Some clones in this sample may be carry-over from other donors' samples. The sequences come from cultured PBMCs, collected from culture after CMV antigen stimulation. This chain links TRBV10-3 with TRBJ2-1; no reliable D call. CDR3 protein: CAISDFRVYNEQFF. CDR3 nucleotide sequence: TGTGCCATCAGTGACTTTAGGGTCTACAATGAGCAGTTCTTC.